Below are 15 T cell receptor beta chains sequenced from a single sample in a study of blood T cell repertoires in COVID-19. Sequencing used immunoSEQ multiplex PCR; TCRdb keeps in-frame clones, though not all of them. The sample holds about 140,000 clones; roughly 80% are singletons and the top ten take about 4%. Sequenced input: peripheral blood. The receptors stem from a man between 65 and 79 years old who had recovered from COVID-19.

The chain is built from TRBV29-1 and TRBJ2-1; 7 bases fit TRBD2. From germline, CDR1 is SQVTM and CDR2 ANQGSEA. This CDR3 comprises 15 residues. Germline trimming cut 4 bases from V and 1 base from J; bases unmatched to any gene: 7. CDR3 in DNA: TGCAGCGTTGCCACGCGGGAGACGTCCTACAATGAGCAGTTCTTC. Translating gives CSVATRETSYNEQFF.

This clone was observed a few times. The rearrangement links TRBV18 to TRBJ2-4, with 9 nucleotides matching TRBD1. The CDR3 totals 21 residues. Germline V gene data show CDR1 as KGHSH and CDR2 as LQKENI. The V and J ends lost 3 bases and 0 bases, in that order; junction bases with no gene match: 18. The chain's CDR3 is CASSPSKNPTGGLLAKNIQYF. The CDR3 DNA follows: TGTGCCAGCTCACCGTCAAAGAACCCGACAGGGGGACTTCTAGCCAAAAACATTCAGTACTTC.

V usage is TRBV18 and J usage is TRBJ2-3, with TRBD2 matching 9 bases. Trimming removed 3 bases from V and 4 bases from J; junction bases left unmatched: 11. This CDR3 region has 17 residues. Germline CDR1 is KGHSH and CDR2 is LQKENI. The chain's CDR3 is CASSPPVSGSLADTQYF. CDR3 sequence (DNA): TGTGCCAGCTCACCGCCGGTTAGCGGGAGTCTCGCAGATACGCAGTATTTT.

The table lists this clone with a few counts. In nucleotides, the CDR3 is TGCGCCAGCAGAACGAGCGGAGCGAACACCGGGGAGCTGTTTTTT. Encoded protein: CASRTSGANTGELFF. The J gene is TRBJ2-2, the V gene TRBV10-2; maybe TRBD2 (5 bases). Between the trimmed V and J ends, which lost 6 bases and 0 bases, there was a span of 11 bases. CDR3 length equals 15 residues. The germline gives CDR1 WSHSY, CDR2 SAAADI.

The CDR3 loop is CASMLLGSLNTGELFF. CDR3 in DNA: TGTGCCAGCATGCTCCTTGGCAGTCTGAACACCGGGGAGCTGTTTTTT. The chain employs TRBV27 and TRBJ2-2; D is uncertain. This CDR3 contains 16 residues. Trimming removed 7 bases from V and 1 base from J, with 16 bases in between. Germline-derived CDR1 and CDR2 are MNHEY and SMNVEV (reference sequence).

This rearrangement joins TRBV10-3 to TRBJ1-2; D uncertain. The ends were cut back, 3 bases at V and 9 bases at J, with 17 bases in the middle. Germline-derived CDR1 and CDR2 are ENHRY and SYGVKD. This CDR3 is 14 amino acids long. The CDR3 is CAISDNLEAPSYTF. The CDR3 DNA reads TGTGCCATCAGTGACAATTTGGAGGCCCCCAGCTACACCTTC.

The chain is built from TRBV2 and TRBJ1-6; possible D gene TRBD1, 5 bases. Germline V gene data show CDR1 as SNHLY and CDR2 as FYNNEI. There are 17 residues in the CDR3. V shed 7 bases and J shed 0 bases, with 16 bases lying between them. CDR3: CASTSNRWGSYNSPLHF. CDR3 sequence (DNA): TGTGCCAGCACCTCGAACAGGTGGGGCTCCTATAATTCACCCCTCCACTTT.

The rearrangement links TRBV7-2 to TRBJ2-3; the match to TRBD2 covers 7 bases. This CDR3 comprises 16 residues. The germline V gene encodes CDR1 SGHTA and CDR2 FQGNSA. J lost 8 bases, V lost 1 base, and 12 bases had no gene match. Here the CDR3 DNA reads TGTGCCAGCAGCTTAGGGGTAGCGGGCTCCGGAATTACGCAGTATTTT. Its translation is CASSLGVAGSGITQYF.

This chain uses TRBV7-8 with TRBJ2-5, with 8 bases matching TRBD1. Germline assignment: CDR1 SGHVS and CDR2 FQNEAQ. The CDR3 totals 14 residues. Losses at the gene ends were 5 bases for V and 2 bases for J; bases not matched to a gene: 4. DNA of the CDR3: TGTGCCAGCAGCCCCCGGACAGGGCAAGAGACCCAGTACTTC. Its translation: CASSPRTGQETQYF.

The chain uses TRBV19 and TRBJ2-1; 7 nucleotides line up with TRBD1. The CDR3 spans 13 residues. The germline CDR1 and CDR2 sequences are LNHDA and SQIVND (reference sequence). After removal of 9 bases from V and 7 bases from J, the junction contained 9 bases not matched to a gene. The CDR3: CASRTGTANEQFF. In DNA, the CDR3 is TGTGCCAGCAGAACCGGGACAGCTAATGAGCAGTTCTTC. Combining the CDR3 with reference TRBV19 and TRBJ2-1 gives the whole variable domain DGGITQSPKYLFRKEGQNVTLSCEQNLNHDAMYWYRQDPGQGLRLIYYSQIVNDFQKGDIAEGYSVSREKKESFPLTVTSAQKNPTAFYLCASRTGTANEQFFGPGTRLTVL.

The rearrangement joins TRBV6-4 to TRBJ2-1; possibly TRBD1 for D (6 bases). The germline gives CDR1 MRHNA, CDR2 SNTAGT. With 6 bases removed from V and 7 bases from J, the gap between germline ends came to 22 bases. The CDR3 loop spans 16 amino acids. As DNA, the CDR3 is TGTGCCAGCAGCCCCCGTCAGGGACAAGGCGTAAATGAGCAGTTCTTC. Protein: CASSPRQGQGVNEQFF.

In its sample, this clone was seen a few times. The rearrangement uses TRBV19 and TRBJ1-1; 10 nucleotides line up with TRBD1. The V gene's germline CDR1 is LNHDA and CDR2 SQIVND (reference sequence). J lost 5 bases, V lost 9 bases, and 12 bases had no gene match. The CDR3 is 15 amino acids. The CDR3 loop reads CASRGQGWARTEAFF. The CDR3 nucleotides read TGTGCCAGCCGGGGACAGGGGTGGGCAAGGACTGAAGCTTTCTTT.

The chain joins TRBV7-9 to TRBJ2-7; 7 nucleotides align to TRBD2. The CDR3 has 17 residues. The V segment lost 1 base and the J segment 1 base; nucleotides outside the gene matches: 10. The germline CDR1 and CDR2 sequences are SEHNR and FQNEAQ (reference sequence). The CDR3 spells CASSLDFGGSESYEQYF. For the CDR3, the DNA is TGTGCCAGCAGCTTAGATTTCGGCGGGAGTGAATCCTACGAGCAGTACTTC.

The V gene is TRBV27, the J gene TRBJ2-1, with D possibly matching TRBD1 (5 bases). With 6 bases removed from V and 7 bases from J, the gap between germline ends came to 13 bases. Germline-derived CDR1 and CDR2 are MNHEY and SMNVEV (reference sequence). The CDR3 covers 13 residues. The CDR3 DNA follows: TGTGCCAGCAGAAAGACAGCCTCTAATGAGCAGTTCTTC. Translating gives CASRKTASNEQFF.

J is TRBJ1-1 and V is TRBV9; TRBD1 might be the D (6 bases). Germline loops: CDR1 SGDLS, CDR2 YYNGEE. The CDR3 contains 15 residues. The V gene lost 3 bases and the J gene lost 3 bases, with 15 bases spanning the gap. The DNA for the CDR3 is TGTGCCAGCAGCGGAAAGACAGGAGACTACACTGAAGCTTTCTTT. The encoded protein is CASSGKTGDYTEAFF.